The text below deals with one T cell receptor (beta chain). In this sample, this clonotype turned up a few times. Its antigen specificity is not known. The sample holds no much larger clone one base away, and base qualities are not on file. V is pared back by 3 bases and J by 4 bases, with 9 bases lying between the germline termini. CDR1 is given as SGHAT and CDR2 as FQNNGV, both from the germline V gene. The cysteine opens and the phenylalanine closes a CDR3 of 14 amino acids. Only CDR3 DNA remains: 42 bases, in frame from the first base. Libraries came from 5' RACE. The sequencer listed for this sample is Illumina HiSeq 2000. A universal primer binding site was added through template switching, and the final cDNA carried a unique molecular identifier so that TCR cDNA molecules could be counted accurately. First-strand cDNA for TCR alpha and beta chains was synthesized from specific primers in the conserved constant-segment region. To control for contamination, each cDNA library was double barcoded with a SMART-Mk sample barcode plus Illumina barcodes. TruSeq adapter sequences along with Illumina sample barcodes were introduced in two successive PCR steps. Sequencing of the TCR alpha and beta cDNA libraries was done on the Illumina HiSeq platform using custom primers. Per the authors' processing: Raw reads were processed with MiGEC to extract unique molecular identifiers, and MiXCR was used to determine CDR3 positions. Recombination models were inferred per individual with the repgenHMM and IGoR tools using an EM algorithm. Shared clonotypes were analyzed with the tcR package in R, and sharing was normalized by the product of cloneset sizes. To study raw recombination free of thymic and clonal selection effects, out-of-frame nonproductive sequences were analyzed. TCRdb reworked the public reads: Q25 trimming with fastp, MiXCR clone assembly, productive beta chains retained. Each record represents a unique CDR3 protein, reported with the most common genes and DNA among its rows. The V and J calls were determined by TCRdb, not by the authors. The table for this sample lists hundreds of thousands of distinct CDR3 sequences; around 6% of them were counted only once. Jointly, the top ten make up approximately 2% of the sample.

All donors were healthy Caucasians. The study also sequenced three unrelated non-twin adults: a male aged 18 to 29, a male aged 50 to 59 and a female aged 50 to 59. Using Miltenyi CD45RO+ enrichment and human naive T-cell isolation kits, memory (CD45RO+) and naive T cells were isolated from PBMC. The entry originates in a study of identical twins (dated by TCRdb to 2016 to 2017). With regard to the full study: TCR alpha and beta repertoires from monozygotic twins, unrelated adults of various ages and cord blood were deep-sequenced to test whether fetal clonotypes persist. To rule out contamination, replicate twin experiments were performed at different times with different library preparation protocols.

What the work shows at the level of the full study, not this receptor alone: Because the same donors could not be followed over many years, conclusions were based on cross-sectional statistical analysis. A weaker excess of twin sharing was found in beta out-of-frame sequences because the signal-to-noise ratio was lowered by fewer shared sequences. Fewer insertions were carried by abundant cord blood beta clonotypes; a weaker similar trend was observed in young adult naive repertoires, while no such trend was observed in memory repertoires. In monozygotic twins, recombination models systematically underestimated out-of-frame TCR alpha sharing, but the models matched the sharing seen between unrelated individuals. Zero-insertion analyses could be partly confounded by invariant T cells such as MAIT and iNKT, though diverse VJ usage argued against such confounding for most clonotypes. Out-of-frame TCR alpha sequences shared between twins showed an excess of low generation-probability sequences compared with coincidental sharing between unrelated individuals.

This receptor was obtained from a man aged 18 to 30 in good health. This chain joins TRBV11-2 to TRBJ2-2, and TRBD2 may be the D gene, going by 6 matching bases. Sequences were obtained from naive T cells sorted from blood. Per the publication, the cell subset or site label means: cells isolated with a human naive T-cell isolation kit. The CDR3: CASSFKRATGELFF. The sequence in DNA is TGTGCCAGCAGCTTCAAGCGGGCCACCGGGGAGCTGTTTTTT.